The clone carrying this T cell receptor beta chain was observed at least ten times. The antigen is undetermined. This specimen comes from a study of response to subunit inactivated influenza vaccine. This CDR3 contains 15 residues. Trimming cost V 8 bases and J 0 bases, with 15 bases left between them. The V gene's germline CDR1 is SGHTA and CDR2 FQGNSA. Study-wide findings and caveats: Authors proposed each seasonal influenza vaccination draws in few new T cells.

TCRdb re-analysed the RT-PCR reads in MiXCR, keeping a single row per CDR3 protein. The data contain about 540,000 distinct CDR3 sequences, 20% to 25% of them singletons. These data are also associated with another study on T cells expressing NK-cell markers. That publication notes: Template switching by 5'RACE with UMIs generated the TCR beta cDNA. One of the eight sequenced donors was seronegative, whereas the other seven were HCMV-seropositive.

The sample here was CD4+ T cells sorted from PBMCs, taken 12 days after vaccination. The chain joins TRBV7-2 to TRBJ2-3; D ambiguous. This TCR was recovered from a man between 50 and 59 years old who received an inactivated influenza vaccine. DNA for the CDR3: TGTGCCAGCTCCCTTTTCCCAACTAGCACAGATACGCAGTATTTT. Protein sequence: CASSLFPTSTDTQYF.